This T cell receptor beta chain stems from a study of beta chain features in type 1 diabetes. This clone was detected only a few times. The antigen is unknown. Overall study findings and caveats: The study notes PCR might favor shorter templates equally in patients and controls. Relative to healthy donors, patients appeared to have naive, central memory and Treg TCRB repertoires that were more similar. For cells with high TCR expression, cDNA sequencing could yield over-representation. The analysis here could not establish whether HLA type shapes TCRB rearrangement.

The CDR3 runs to 13 residues. Germline V gene sequence: CDR1 MGHRA, CDR2 YSYEKL. Trimming took 4 bases from V and 12 from J, leaving 16 bases between them. The investigators reverse transcribed all of the isolated RNA, so they sequenced expressed TCRB transcripts. Data came from immunoSEQ multiplex PCR; TCRdb stores just in-frame clones and leaves some out. Of 250,000 to 300,000 clones listed, under 8.5% are singletons. V gene TRBV4-1 combines with J gene TRBJ1-5; the D gene is possibly TRBD1 (5 bases). The specimen sequenced was central memory CD4+ T cells from blood. The sequence was collected from a woman under 30 in good health. The CDR3 DNA reads as TGCGCCAGCAGCCGGGACTTAGGACGGGACCAGCATTTT. Its translation is CASSRDLGRDQHF.